The following is a TCR beta chain sequence with its context. Its antigen is currently unknown. This sample stems from a study of response to subunit inactivated influenza vaccine. Study-wide results and caveats: There was a suggestion from the authors that each seasonal influenza vaccination recruits few new T cells.

CDR3 length: 15 amino acids. The germline gives CDR1 SGHAT, CDR2 FQNNGV. V shed 1 base and J shed 2 bases, with 10 bases lying between them. Each CDR3 protein gets one entry after TCRdb re-called the RT-PCR reads with MiXCR. The sample carries hundreds of thousands of distinct CDR3 sequences, 14% recorded once. The sequence was collected from a middle-aged man who received an inactivated influenza vaccine. The input for sequencing was PBMCs from blood, taken 14 to 15 days before vaccination. The chain employs TRBV11-2 and TRBJ2-3; D not certain. Written as DNA, the CDR3 is TGTGCCAGCAGCTTAGTAACCAGACACACAGATACGCAGTATTTT. Amino acid sequence: CASSLVTRHTDTQYF. Drawing the rest from reference TRBV11-2 and TRBJ2-3, the complete variable domain is EAGVAQSPRYKIIEKRQSVAFWCNPISGHATLYWYQQILGQGPKLLIQFQNNGVVDDSQLPKDRFSAERLKGVDSTLKIQPAKLEDSAVYLCASSLVTRHTDTQYFGPGTRLTVL.